This TCR beta chain came from a study of T cell changes during pregnancy in multiple sclerosis. Only in-frame clones appear in the TCRdb table, and some are missing; sequencing was by immunoSEQ multiplex PCR. The sample holds roughly 72,000 clones, around nine tenths seen once. CDR3 length equals 16 residues. Trimming cost V 2 bases and J 4 bases, with 14 bases left between them. Germline CDR1 and CDR2: MDHEN and SYDVKM. The TCR sequence derives from a female donor with multiple sclerosis, enrolled in a pregnancy study. The chain combines TRBV28 with TRBJ1-4; maybe TRBD1 (6 bases). This sample comprised CD4+ T cells from peripheral blood mononuclear cells, obtained before pregnancy. CDR3 sequence (DNA): TGTGCCAGCAGTTTACATGTGGGGGCGGGTAATGAAAAACTGTTTTTT. This encodes CASSLHVGAGNEKLFF.